This T cell receptor beta chain was identified in a study of human T cells and chemical hapten exposure. Study results and limitations: Every donor had alopecia, and their immune response may therefore differ from healthy people's. Sensitizing to DPC left TCRs with a frequency above 1 in 1000 unaltered. Expanded TCR counts at PT1 were positively correlated with the patch test score.

V was cut by 1 base and J by 6 bases, with 10 bases left in between. Germline lookup yields CDR1 GTSNPN and CDR2 SVGIG (reference sequence). The CDR3 totals 14 residues. Using its own MiXCR run on the RACE reads, TCRdb lists one record per CDR3 protein. Found here are tens of thousands of distinct CDR3 sequences, approximately 35% of them singletons; the top ten hold nearly 9%. Comments on this clonotype: Antigen unknown.

Time point reported: patch test 1, 2 weeks after DPC sensitization. Treatment in this sample: therapeutic diphenylcyclopropenone sensitization with weekly scalp DPC. V is TRBV30 and J is TRBJ1-6; D may be TRBD1 (6 bases). Material: whole blood, obtained in connection with sensitization to the hapten diphenylcyclopropenone (DPC). This receptor was obtained from a man aged 40-49 years with alopecia areata. Some clones in this sample may be carry-over from other donors' samples. This CDR3 reads CAWSARGGNSPLHF. The CDR3 nucleotides read TGTGCCTGGAGTGCAAGAGGGGGTAATTCACCCCTCCACTTT.